This T cell receptor beta chain was retrieved from a study of immune heterogeneity within non-small cell lung tumors. V was pared by 4 bases and J by 1 base, with 19 bases between. This CDR3 spans 18 amino acids. CDR1 MGHRA and CDR2 YSYEKL come from the germline V gene. With approximately 650 ng used per sample, the template was genomic DNA from bulk tumor. Doctors removed several biopsies from each primary tumor during surgery, keeping them far apart. Patients with untreated, newly diagnosed non-small cell lung cancer underwent curative surgery. Donation came from patients with newly diagnosed non-small cell lung cancer who were having surgery with curative intent. Amplifying TCR beta CDR3 involved multiplex PCR carried out with 32 V and 13 J primers. TCRdb reprocessed the multiplex PCR reads with MiXCR, giving one entry per CDR3 protein. The profile covers around 29,000 distinct CDR3 sequences, with around 30% appearing a single time and 3% to 4.5% taken by the ten largest.

As concerns this clonotype: The antigen is undetermined.

Regarding the study as a whole: Identical dominant CDR3 beta clonotypes showed recurrence across tumor sites within a patient, and site-unique high-frequency clones were also present. Different patients shared few of their high-frequency T-cell receptor beta clonotypes.

The sequence was collected from a man aged 35 to 55 with non-small cell lung cancer. The chain joins TRBV4-1 to TRBJ2-2; D is uncertain. Input material: lung tumor tissue. CDR3 sequence: CASSRESTRARNTGELFF. DNA for the CDR3: TGCGCCAGCAGCCGCGAAAGTACCCGGGCCAGGAACACCGGGGAGCTGTTTTTT.